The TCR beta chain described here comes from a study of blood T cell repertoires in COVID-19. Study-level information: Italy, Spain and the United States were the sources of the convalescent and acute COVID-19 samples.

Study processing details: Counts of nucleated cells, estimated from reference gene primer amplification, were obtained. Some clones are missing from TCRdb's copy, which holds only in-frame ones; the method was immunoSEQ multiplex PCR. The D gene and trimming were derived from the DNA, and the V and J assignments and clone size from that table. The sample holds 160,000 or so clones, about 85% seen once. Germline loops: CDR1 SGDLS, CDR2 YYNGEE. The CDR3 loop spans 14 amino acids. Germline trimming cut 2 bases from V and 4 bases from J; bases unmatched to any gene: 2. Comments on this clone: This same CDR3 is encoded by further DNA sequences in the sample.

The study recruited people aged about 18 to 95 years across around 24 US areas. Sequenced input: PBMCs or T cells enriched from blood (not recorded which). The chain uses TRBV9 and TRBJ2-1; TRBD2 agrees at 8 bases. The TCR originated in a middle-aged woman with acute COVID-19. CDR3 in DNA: TGTGCCAGCAGCGTGGGCGGGGGGTACAATGAGCAGTTCTTC. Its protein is CASSVGGGYNEQFF.